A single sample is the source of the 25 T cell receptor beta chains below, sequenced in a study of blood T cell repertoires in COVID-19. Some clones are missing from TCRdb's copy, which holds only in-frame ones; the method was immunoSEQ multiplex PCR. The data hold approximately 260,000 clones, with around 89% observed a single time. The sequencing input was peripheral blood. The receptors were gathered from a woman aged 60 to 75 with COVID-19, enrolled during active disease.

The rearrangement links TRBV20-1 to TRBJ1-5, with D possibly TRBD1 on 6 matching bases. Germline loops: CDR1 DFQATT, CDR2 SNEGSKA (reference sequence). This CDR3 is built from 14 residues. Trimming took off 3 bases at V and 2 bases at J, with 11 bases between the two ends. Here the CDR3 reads CSASLGAGNQPQHF. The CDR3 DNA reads TGCAGTGCTAGTCTGGGGGCGGGCAATCAGCCCCAGCATTTT.

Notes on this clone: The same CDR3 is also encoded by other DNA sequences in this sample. CDR3 DNA sequence: TGTGCCAGCAGTGACAGGGAGAACACTGAAGCTTTCTTT. Its translation is CASSDRENTEAFF. The chain uses TRBV6-2 or TRBV6-3 and TRBJ1-1, with 7 bases lining up with TRBD1. The junction had 1 base not matched to a gene; V was cut back by 5 bases and J by 1 base. This CDR3 contains 13 residues. Per the germline V gene, CDR1 is MNHEY and CDR2 is SVGEGT.

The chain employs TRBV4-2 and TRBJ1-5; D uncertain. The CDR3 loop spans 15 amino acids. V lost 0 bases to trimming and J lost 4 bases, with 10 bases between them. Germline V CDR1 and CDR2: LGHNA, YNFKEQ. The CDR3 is CASSQDRYTNQPQHF. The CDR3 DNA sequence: TGTGCCAGCAGCCAAGATCGGTATACGAATCAGCCCCAGCATTTT.

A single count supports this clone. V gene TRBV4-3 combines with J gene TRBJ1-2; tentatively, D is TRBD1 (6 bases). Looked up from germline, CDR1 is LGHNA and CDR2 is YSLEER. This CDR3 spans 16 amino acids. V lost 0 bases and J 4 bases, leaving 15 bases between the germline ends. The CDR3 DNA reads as TGCGCCAGCAGCCAAGATCCAGGGGACGCAATCTATGGCTACACCTTC. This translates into CASSQDPGDAIYGYTF.

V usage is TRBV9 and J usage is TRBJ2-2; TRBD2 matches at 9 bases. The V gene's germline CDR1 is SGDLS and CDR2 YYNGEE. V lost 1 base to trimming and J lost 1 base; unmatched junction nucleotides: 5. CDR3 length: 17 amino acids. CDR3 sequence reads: CASSVTGGGVNTGELFF. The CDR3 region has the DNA TGTGCCAGCAGCGTAACTGGCGGGGGGGTGAACACCGGGGAGCTGTTTTTT.

CDR3 residues: CASSQASGDFFRNEQFF. Written as DNA, the CDR3 is TGTGCCAGCAGCCAAGCTAGCGGGGACTTTTTTAGGAATGAGCAGTTCTTC. The chain links TRBV4-2 to TRBJ2-1, with TRBD2 matching over 9 bases. Losses at the gene ends were 1 base for V and 7 bases for J; bases not matched to a gene: 11. This CDR3 spans 17 amino acids. From germline, CDR1 is LGHNA and CDR2 YNFKEQ.

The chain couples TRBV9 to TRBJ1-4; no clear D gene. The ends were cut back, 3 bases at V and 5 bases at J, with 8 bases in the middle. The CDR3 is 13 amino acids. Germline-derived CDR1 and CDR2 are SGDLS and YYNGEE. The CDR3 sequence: CASSAGYNEKLFF. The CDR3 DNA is TGTGCCAGCAGCGCAGGCTACAATGAAAAACTGTTTTTT.

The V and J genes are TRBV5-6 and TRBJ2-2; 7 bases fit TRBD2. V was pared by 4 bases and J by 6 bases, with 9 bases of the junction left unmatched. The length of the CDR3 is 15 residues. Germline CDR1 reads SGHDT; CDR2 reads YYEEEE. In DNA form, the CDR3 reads TGTGCCAGCAGCCCCGTGGGAGGGGCCGCCGGGGAGCTGTTTTTT. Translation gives CASSPVGGAAGELFF.

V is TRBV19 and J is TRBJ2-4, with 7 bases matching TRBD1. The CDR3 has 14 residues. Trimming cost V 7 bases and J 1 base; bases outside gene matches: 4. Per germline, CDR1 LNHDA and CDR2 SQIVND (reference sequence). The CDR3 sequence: CASTPDRAKNIQYF. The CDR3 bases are TGTGCCAGTACACCGGACAGGGCCAAAAACATTCAGTACTTC.

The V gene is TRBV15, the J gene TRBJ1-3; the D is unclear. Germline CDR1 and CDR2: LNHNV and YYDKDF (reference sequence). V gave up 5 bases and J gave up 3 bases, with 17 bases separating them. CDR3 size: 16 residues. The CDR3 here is CATSVSVLGGGNTIYF. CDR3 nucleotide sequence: TGTGCCACCAGCGTATCAGTCCTGGGAGGTGGAAACACCATATATTTT.

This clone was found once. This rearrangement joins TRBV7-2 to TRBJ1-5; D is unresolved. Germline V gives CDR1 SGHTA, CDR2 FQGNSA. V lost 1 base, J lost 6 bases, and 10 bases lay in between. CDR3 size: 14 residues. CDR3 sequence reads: CASSLGGAGQPQHF. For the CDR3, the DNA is TGTGCCAGCAGCTTAGGGGGAGCGGGTCAGCCCCAGCATTTT.

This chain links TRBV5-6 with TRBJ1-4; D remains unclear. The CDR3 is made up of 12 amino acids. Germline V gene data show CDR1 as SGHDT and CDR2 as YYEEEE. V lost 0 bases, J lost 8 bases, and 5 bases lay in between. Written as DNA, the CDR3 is TGTGCCAGCAGCTTGGGAGGGGAAAAACTGTTTTTT. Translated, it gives CASSLGGEKLFF.

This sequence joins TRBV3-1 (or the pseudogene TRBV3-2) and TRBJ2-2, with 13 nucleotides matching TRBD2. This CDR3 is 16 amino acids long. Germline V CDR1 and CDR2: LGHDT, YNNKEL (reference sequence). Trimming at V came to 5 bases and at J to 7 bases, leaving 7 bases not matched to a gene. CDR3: CASSSWTSGGLGELFF. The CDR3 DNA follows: TGTGCCAGCAGCTCCTGGACTAGCGGGGGACTCGGGGAGCTGTTTTTT.

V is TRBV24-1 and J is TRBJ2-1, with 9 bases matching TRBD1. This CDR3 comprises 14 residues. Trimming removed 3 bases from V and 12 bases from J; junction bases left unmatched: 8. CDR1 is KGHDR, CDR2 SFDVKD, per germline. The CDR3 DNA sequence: TGTGCCACCAGTGATCGACTTGGGACAGGGCGGCAGTTCTTC. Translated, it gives CATSDRLGTGRQFF.

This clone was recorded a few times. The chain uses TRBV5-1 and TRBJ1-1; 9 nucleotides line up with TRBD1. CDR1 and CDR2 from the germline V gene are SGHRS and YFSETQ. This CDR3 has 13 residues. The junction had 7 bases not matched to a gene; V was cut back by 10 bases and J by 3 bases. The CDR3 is CAGRDRVDTEAFF. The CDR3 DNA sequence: TGCGCCGGAAGGGACAGGGTGGACACTGAAGCTTTCTTT.

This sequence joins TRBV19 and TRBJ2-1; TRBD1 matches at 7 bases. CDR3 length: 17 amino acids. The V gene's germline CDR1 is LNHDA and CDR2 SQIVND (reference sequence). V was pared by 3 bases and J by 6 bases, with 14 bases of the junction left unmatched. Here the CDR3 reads CASSIGDRVIVGNEQFF. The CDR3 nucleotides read TGTGCCAGTAGTATTGGGGACAGAGTAATAGTGGGCAATGAGCAGTTCTTC.

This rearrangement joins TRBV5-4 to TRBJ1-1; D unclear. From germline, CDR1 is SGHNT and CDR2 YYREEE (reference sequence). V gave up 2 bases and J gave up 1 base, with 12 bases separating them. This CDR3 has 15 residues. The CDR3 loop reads CASSFKDFSNTEAFF. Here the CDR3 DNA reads TGTGCCAGCAGCTTTAAGGACTTTTCGAACACTGAAGCTTTCTTT.

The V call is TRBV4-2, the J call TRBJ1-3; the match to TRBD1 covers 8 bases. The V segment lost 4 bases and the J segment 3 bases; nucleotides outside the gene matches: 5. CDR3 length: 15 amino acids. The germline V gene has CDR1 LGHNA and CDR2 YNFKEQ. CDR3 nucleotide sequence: TGTGCCAGCAGCCGCAACAGGGGGGATGGAAACACCATATATTTT. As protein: CASSRNRGDGNTIYF.

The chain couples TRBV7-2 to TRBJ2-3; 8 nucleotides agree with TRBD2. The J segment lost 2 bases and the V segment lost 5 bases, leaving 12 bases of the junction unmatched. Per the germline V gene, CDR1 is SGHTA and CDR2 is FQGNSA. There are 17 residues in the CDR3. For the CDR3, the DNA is TGTGCCAGCAGCCCGACTCTAGCGGGCAGGGTCACAGATACGCAGTATTTT. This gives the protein CASSPTLAGRVTDTQYF.

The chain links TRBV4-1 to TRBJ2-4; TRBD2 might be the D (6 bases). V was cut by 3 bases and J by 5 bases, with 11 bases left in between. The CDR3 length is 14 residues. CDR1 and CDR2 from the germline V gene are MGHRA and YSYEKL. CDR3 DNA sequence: TGCGCCAGCAGCCAGCCCGGGAGTGAAAACATTCAGTACTTC. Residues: CASSQPGSENIQYF.

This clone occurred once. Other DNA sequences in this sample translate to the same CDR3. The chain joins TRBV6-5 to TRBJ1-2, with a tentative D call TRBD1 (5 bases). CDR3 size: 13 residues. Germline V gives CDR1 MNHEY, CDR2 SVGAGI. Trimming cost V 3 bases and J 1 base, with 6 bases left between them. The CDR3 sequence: CASSYDSNYGYTF. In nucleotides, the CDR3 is TGTGCCAGCAGTTATGACAGTAACTATGGCTACACCTTC.

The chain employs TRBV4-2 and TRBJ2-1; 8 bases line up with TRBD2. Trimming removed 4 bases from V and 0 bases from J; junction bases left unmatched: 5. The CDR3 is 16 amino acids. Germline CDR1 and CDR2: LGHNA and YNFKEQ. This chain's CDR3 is CASSPILAASYNEQFF. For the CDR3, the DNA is TGTGCCAGCAGCCCAATACTAGCGGCCTCCTACAATGAGCAGTTCTTC.

CDR3 protein: CASGPPWGGGYTF. In nucleotides, the CDR3 is TGTGCCAGCGGACCGCCGTGGGGGGGAGGCTACACCTTC. The chain employs TRBV9 and TRBJ1-2; D might be TRBD1 (5 bases). Germline V CDR1 and CDR2: SGDLS, YYNGEE. The CDR3 spans 13 residues. With 7 bases removed from V and 8 bases from J, the gap between germline ends came to 18 bases.

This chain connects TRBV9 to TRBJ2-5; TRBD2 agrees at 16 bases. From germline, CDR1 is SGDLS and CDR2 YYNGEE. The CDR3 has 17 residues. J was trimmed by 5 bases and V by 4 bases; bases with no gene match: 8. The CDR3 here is CASSLGLAGGIFETQYF. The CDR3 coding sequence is TGTGCCAGCAGCCTGGGACTAGCGGGGGGGATTTTTGAGACCCAGTACTTC.

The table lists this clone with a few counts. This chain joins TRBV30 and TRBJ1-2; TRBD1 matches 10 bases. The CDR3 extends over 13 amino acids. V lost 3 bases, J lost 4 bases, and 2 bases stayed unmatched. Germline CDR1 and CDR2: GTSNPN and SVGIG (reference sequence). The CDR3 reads CAWRTGGGYGYTF. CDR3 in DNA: TGTGCCTGGAGGACAGGGGGCGGCTATGGCTACACCTTC.